The clone carrying this T cell receptor (beta chain) has just a few counts. Its target is not known. The authors ran the immunoSEQ assay, v3.0, at survey level. Measured with immunoSEQ multiplex PCR; TCRdb has only the in-frame clones, and not every one. The sample lists roughly 30,000 clones, 85% to 90% occurring once. Amounts of roughly 0.85-10 million cryopreserved PBMC were held in the samples before DNA extraction. The sample belongs to a study of long-term antiretroviral therapy in people with HIV. Study-wide background: The earliest samples came about a decade before the 2015 immediate-ART recommendation.

This CDR3 comprises 14 residues. The germline V gene has CDR1 SGHRS and CDR2 YFSETQ. V dropped 4 bases and J dropped 5; count of bases not matched to a gene: 5. Study-wide points: Following ART, diversity rose but still fell short of transplant donor controls.

This rearrangement joins TRBV5-1 to TRBJ2-7; 11 nucleotides line up with TRBD1. Source: unsorted PBMCs, taken 3.2 years before starting antiretroviral therapy. The TCR originated in a man aged 50-60 years with HIV. The CDR3 loop is CASSRDRGFDEQYF. CDR3 DNA sequence: TGCGCCAGCAGCAGGGACAGGGGGTTCGACGAGCAGTACTTC.